Below are 15 T cell receptor beta chains sequenced from a single sample in a study of blood T cell repertoires in COVID-19. Sequencing used immunoSEQ multiplex PCR; TCRdb keeps in-frame clones, though not all of them. The sample carries more than 250,000 clones, about 85% recorded once. Sequencing was done on a sample of PBMCs or T cells enriched from blood (not recorded which). The source is a woman aged 25 to 39 who had recovered from COVID-19.

The rearrangement uses TRBV9 and TRBJ2-1, with D possibly TRBD1 on 6 matching bases. There are 15 residues in the CDR3. V was pared by 0 bases and J by 8 bases, with 15 bases between. In germline, CDR1 is SGDLS, CDR2 YYNGEE. The CDR3 spells CASSVARQGWDEQFF. CDR3 bases: TGTGCCAGCAGCGTAGCAAGGCAGGGGTGGGATGAGCAGTTCTTC.

The CDR3 DNA sequence: TGTGCCAGCAGCTTAATACTAGCGGGGGCCCATTACAATGAGCAGTTCTTC. This encodes CASSLILAGAHYNEQFF. J is TRBJ2-1 and V is TRBV11-3; 11 nucleotides match TRBD2. Unmatched junction bases numbered 7, after V lost 2 bases and J lost 4 bases. This CDR3 region has 17 residues. Per the germline V gene, CDR1 is SGHNT and CDR2 is YENEEA.

The chain has TRBV29-1 and TRBJ2-5; 10 bases match TRBD2. CDR3 length: 16 amino acids. V lost 4 bases to trimming and J lost 5 bases; unmatched junction nucleotides: 13. Looked up from germline, CDR1 is SQVTM and CDR2 is ANQGSEA. The CDR3 nucleotides are TGCAGCGTTGGGGGACTAGCGTTTATCCCGGGGGAGACCCAGTACTTC. This gives the protein CSVGGLAFIPGETQYF.

The chain employs TRBV6-2 or TRBV6-3 and TRBJ1-2; 7 bases line up with TRBD1. Germline assignment: CDR1 MNHEY and CDR2 SVGEGT. The ends lost 5 bases at V and 5 bases at J; junction bases unmatched: 5. This CDR3 has 13 residues. The CDR3 is CASSRGQAYGYTF. The CDR3 nucleotides are TGTGCCAGCAGTAGAGGACAGGCTTATGGCTACACCTTC.

This CDR3 is CASSQDPGSPREQYF. DNA for the CDR3: TGCGCCAGCAGCCAAGATCCGGGGAGCCCCAGGGAGCAGTACTTC. The J gene is TRBJ2-7, the V gene TRBV4-1; weak D call: TRBD2 (5 bases). CDR3 length equals 15 residues. Germline V CDR1 and CDR2: MGHRA, YSYEKL. Trimming took off 0 bases at V and 7 bases at J, with 16 bases between the two ends.

The V and J genes are TRBV27 and TRBJ1-3, with D maybe TRBD1 (5 bases). This CDR3 contains 14 residues. Trimming took off 6 bases at V and 4 bases at J, with 13 bases between the two ends. CDR1 and CDR2 from the germline V gene are MNHEY and SMNVEV (reference sequence). The CDR3 bases are TGTGCCAGCAGCCACCAGGGTACCGGAAACACCATATATTTT. Encoded protein: CASSHQGTGNTIYF.

Here the CDR3 DNA reads TGTGCCAGCAGCGCCCAGGGGGCGCAAGGCTACACCTTC. It yields the protein CASSAQGAQGYTF. V and J are TRBV9 and TRBJ1-2, with TRBD1 matching over 8 bases. V shed 3 bases and J 8 bases; nucleotides not matched to a gene: 6. The CDR3 totals 13 residues. The germline V gene has CDR1 SGDLS and CDR2 YYNGEE.

The chain carries TRBV6-2 or TRBV6-3 and TRBJ1-1, with D perhaps TRBD1 (5 bases). CDR1 is MNHEY and CDR2 is SVGEGT in the germline V gene. V lost 3 bases to trimming and J lost 5 bases, with 10 bases between them. The CDR3 loop spans 13 amino acids. CDR3 coding DNA: TGTGCCAGCAGTTATCCCCGGGGGACTGAAGCTTTCTTT. The encoded protein is CASSYPRGTEAFF.

This clone showed up just a few times. J is TRBJ1-3 and V is TRBV19, with D possibly matching TRBD1 (5 bases). Trimming stripped 5 bases from V and 3 bases from J, with 14 bases between. Germline V lookup: CDR1 LNHDA, CDR2 SQIVND (reference sequence). The CDR3 runs to 15 residues. CDR3 in amino acids: CASSGKRGNGNTIYF. The CDR3 nucleotides read TGTGCCAGTAGTGGAAAAAGGGGTAATGGAAACACCATATATTTT.

The gene calls are TRBV30 and TRBJ1-6, with no clear D. The germline V gene encodes CDR1 GTSNPN and CDR2 SVGIG (reference sequence). V lost 3 bases, J lost 0 bases, and 6 bases lay in between. The length of the CDR3 is 14 residues. The CDR3 nucleotides read TGTGCCTGGAGGATGAGCTCCTATAATTCACCCCTCCACTTT. This translates into CAWRMSSYNSPLHF.

The chain links TRBV2 to TRBJ2-4; D perhaps matches TRBD1 (6 bases). The CDR3 is made up of 16 amino acids. Germline V gene lookup returns CDR1 SNHLY and CDR2 FYNNEI. Deletions cut 3 bases from V and 15 bases from J, with 27 bases between. For the CDR3, the DNA is TGTGCCAGCAGTGATCTCTTGGGACACCGACTTGGGAAGGGGTACTTC. Protein: CASSDLLGHRLGKGYF.

This clone occurred once. Additional DNA sequences in this sample encode the identical CDR3. V is TRBV9 and J is TRBJ1-6; D possibly corresponds to TRBD1 (6 bases). CDR1 is SGDLS, CDR2 YYNGEE, per germline. CDR3 size: 15 residues. Trimming took 3 bases from V and 7 from J, leaving 14 bases between them. This CDR3 reads CASSAAGRGNSPLHF. CDR3 sequence (DNA): TGTGCCAGCAGCGCTGCGGGCAGGGGCAATTCACCCCTCCACTTT.

The rearrangement links TRBV9 to TRBJ1-3; 7 bases match TRBD1. The trim removed 0 bases at V and 0 bases at J, leaving 3 bases unmatched. The CDR3 covers 16 residues. Germline CDR1 is SGDLS and CDR2 is YYNGEE. This chain's CDR3 is CASSVADRSSGNTIYF. Written as DNA, the CDR3 is TGTGCCAGCAGCGTAGCGGACAGGAGCTCTGGAAACACCATATATTTT.

J is TRBJ2-5 and V is TRBV5-1, with TRBD1 matching 7 bases. Germline assignment: CDR1 SGHRS and CDR2 YFSETQ. The CDR3 sequence is 15 residues long. V trimming: 4 bases; J trimming: 5 bases; junction bases outside the gene matches: 11. The CDR3 nucleotides read TGCGCCAGCAGCCCGCGACAGGGTTGGGGCGAGACCCAGTACTTC. Protein product: CASSPRQGWGETQYF.

The chain combines TRBV14 with TRBJ1-5, with D maybe TRBD1 (5 bases). The ends were cut back, 1 base at V and 6 bases at J, with 10 bases in the middle. The CDR3 consists of 14 residues. CDR1 and CDR2 (germline): SGHDN, FVKESK. The CDR3 loop is CASSQAGSSQPQHF. The CDR3 DNA follows: TGTGCCAGCAGCCAAGCAGGGTCCAGTCAGCCCCAGCATTTT. Using reference TRBV14 and TRBJ1-5 for the parts outside the CDR3, the full variable domain is EAGVTQFPSHSVIEKGQTVTLRCDPISGHDNLYWYRRVMGKEIKFLLHFVKESKQDESGMPNNRFLAERTGGTYSTLKVQPAELEDSGVYFCASSQAGSSQPQHFGDGTRLSIL.